This T cell receptor (beta chain) was retrieved from a study of cytomegalovirus exposure and HLA in healthy donors. Across the study: Both the 120 validation repertoires and the 600 to 750 first-cohort repertoires used the same platform, as reported by a later analysis. Study-wide results and limits: In the 120 or so validation repertoires, just under 95% of cluster scores exceeded 0, per a later analysis.

The CDR3 has 11 amino acids. Germline V gene sequence: CDR1 SGHVS, CDR2 FQNEAQ. V was trimmed by 5 bases and J by 13 bases, leaving 12 bases between them. Generated by immunoSEQ multiplex PCR, the TCRdb table keeps only in-frame clones and is missing some. The data show 200,000 to 250,000 clones, 75% to 90% seen once. The donors were part of the validation cohort of 95 to 150 subjects. That cohort was separate from the first cohort, which comprised about 670 subjects. A word on this clone: Its antigen is not known.

Source material: PBMCs. The V gene is TRBV7-8, the J gene TRBJ2-4; D may be TRBD1 (5 bases). The source is a woman aged 25 to 45 in good health and CMV-seropositive. The CDR3 bases are TGTGCCAGCAGCCTAGGACAAGTCCAGTACTTC. It is translated as CASSLGQVQYF.